This T cell receptor beta chain was recorded in a study of T-cell memory formation after mild COVID-19 (dated by TCRdb to 2020 to 2022). In the study overall: Most TCR sequence clusters were specific to one of the two donors. In a couple of donors, T-cell clones that expanded and contracted after mild COVID-19 were followed by sequencing TCRalpha and TCRbeta repertoires longitudinally. The cohort comprised two young, previously healthy adult volunteers, one female and one male.

Broad study findings and their caveats: The detection of some responding clones in pre-infection memory suggests that pre-existing cross-reactive memory T cells joined the SARS-CoV-2 response. Contracting CD4+ clones were located mainly in the CM and EM memory subsets, whereas CD8+ clones were found to be enriched in EMRA. The study included only a couple of mild cases, and larger cohorts that include severe cases with pre-infection samples were judged to be necessary. SARS-CoV-2 specificity of the second-wave clones peaking on day 37 was not confirmed. Balanced CD4/CD8 phenotypes were observed for clones contracting from day 15 to 85, whereas a bias towards CD4+ was observed for a second wave of clones expanding from day 15 to 37.

The germline V gene (reference sequence) gives CDR1 as SGHNT and CDR2 as YYREEE. V and J are truncated by 1 base and 0 bases respectively, leaving an intervening sequence of 7 bases. From its cysteine to its phenylalanine, the CDR3 spans 14 amino acids. Left in the record is the CDR3 DNA by itself, 42 bases read in frame from the first base. These reads were obtained on an Illumina NovaSeq 6000. TCRalpha and TCRbeta cDNA libraries were constructed by 5'RACE with constant-segment primers, with sample barcodes and unique molecular identifiers being introduced. Trizol reagent was used to extract RNA from every sample. Libraries were amplified in two PCR steps, with a second sample barcode and Illumina TruSeq adapters added in the second step. Sequencing of the libraries was done on an Illumina NovaSeq, producing 2 x 150 bp paired-end reads. Per the original workflow: Reads were demultiplexed and collapsed into UMI-guided consensus sequences with migec v1.2.7. Using mixcr v2.1.11, UMI consensuses were aligned to TRA and TRB V and J templates and then assembled into clonotypes. Clonotypes were classified as expanded or contracted when called significant by both edgeR and NoisET, with noise models trained on biological replicates. For edgeR calls, the cutoffs were a false discovery rate-adjusted p below 0.01 and a log2 fold-change threshold of 1. PCA with hierarchical clustering of max-normalized trajectories of the 1000 most abundant clonotypes was used as exploratory dynamics analysis. The CD4 or CD8 phenotype of responding clones was assigned using the separately sequenced CD4+ and CD8+ repertoires. TCRdb trimmed the raw reads at Q25, called clones with MiXCR and kept productive beta chains. CDR3 protein sequences are deduplicated, and each keeps its most common genes and DNA. The V and J calls shown here were made by TCRdb, not taken from the authors' results. This sample holds 190,000 or so distinct CDR3 sequences; about 22% were observed only once. The top ten hold roughly 24% of the sample.

Ficoll-Paque density gradient centrifugation was used to isolate PBMCs. This clonotype has only a few counts. What this receptor recognizes is not known. Nothing much larger sits one base from this clone, and base qualities are not available. Sequenced material: PBMCs or a T cell subset sorted from them (not recorded which). Here the chain combines TRBV5-4 and TRBJ2-5; TRBD2 is a possible D gene, resting on 5 matching bases. This sequence originates from an adult woman who had mild COVID-19 (a few samples of this study predate the infection). The sample titles of this study are shuffled in the database, so cell type and time point are left out; the donor was told from shared clones. The CDR3 here reads CASSLSGYQETQYF. The nucleotide sequence is TGTGCCAGCAGCTTGAGCGGTTACCAAGAGACCCAGTACTTC.